This T cell receptor beta chain emerged from a study of Graves' ophthalmopathy and Graves' hyperthyroidism (dated by TCRdb to between 2018 and 2020). Concerning the study at large: Hyperthyroidism was defined as stable when no progression to ophthalmopathy occurred within 18 months of follow-up. The study used signatures of the TCR beta repertoire to tell Graves' ophthalmopathy apart from Graves' hyperthyroidism and to predict which patients would progress to ophthalmopathy. In total, around 130 blood samples were TCR-sequenced: around 42 ophthalmopathy, about 75 hyperthyroidism and 17 hyperthyroidism-to-ophthalmopathy patients. A discovery set of about 99 patients (roughly 41 ophthalmopathy, 55 to 60 stable hyperthyroidism) was enrolled to explore V-J signatures distinguishing ophthalmopathy from hyperthyroidism. For independent validation, a separate cohort was made up of some 19 hyperthyroidism patients plus 17 patients who later progressed from hyperthyroidism to ophthalmopathy. T-cell repertoires of thyroid tissue and blood were compared in more than 5 hyperthyroidism patients. Following sampling, methimazole starting at 30 mg daily was administered to hyperthyroidism patients, and high-dose intravenous methylprednisolone was administered to ophthalmopathy patients. General conclusions and limits of the study: No statistical method was used to set the sample size in advance, and the investigators knew which group each participant was assigned to. Most expanded thyroid clonotypes with frequency above 0.001 were also detected in blood, suggesting blood repertoires may reflect the thyroid immune response. Ophthalmopathy was separated from stable hyperthyroidism by the 13-signature model with just under 90% sensitivity and 81% to 84% specificity in cross-validation and with 80%/75% in the test set. In validation, the model predicted ophthalmopathy progression with about 71% sensitivity and approximately 75% specificity; more than ten predicted patients were CT-confirmed with GO in a median of approximately 6.5 months.

For repertoire sequencing, TCR beta CDR3 regions were amplified from RNA transcripts. A first-round RT-PCR used HTBI primers with the Qiagen OneStep RT-PCR kit, followed by a second-round multiplex PCR, size selection and purification. Sequencing of the libraries was carried out on an Illumina HiSeq2000 in paired-end mode with 100 bp reads. Turning to the authors' computational methods: Reads were processed with SOAPnuke, discarding reads with adapters, uncalled bases, mean Phred below 15, or no exact constant-primer or identifier match. High-quality paired reads were merged with COPE v1.2.5. Each unique nucleotide sequence was defined as a clonotype, and clonotypes were aligned to IMGT TRB V, D and J references with MiTCR v1.1. Only V-J combinations with frequency above 0.0001 were analysed, covering approximately 99% of repertoires. A TCR clonal expansion and chaos score per V-J combination was defined as the ratio of F50 clonal expansion to chaos observed in the TCRdist matrix. Welch's t-statistics and random forest were used to reduce features to about 14 V-J combinations, which were fed into a naive Bayes classifier. The Morisita-Horn index was used to measure how similar the thyroid and blood repertoires were. The public reads were reanalyzed by TCRdb: fastp trimming at Q25, MiXCR alignment, in-frame beta chains only. Under each unique CDR3 protein, matching rows form one entry showing the most common genes and DNA. These V and J calls are TCRdb output, not the study's own analysis. This sample is represented by about 1.2 million distinct CDR3 sequences; about two fifths of them were singletons. In total, the top ten clones hold 8.5% to 14% of the sample.

Patients with hyperthyroidism were aged 18 to 65 years, had been newly diagnosed, and had a disease duration of less than 2 months. Anyone with other autoimmune diseases, uncontrolled infections, pregnancy or lactation was excluded from the study. Diagnosis relied on clinical symptoms, serum thyroxine, TRAb, thyroid ultrasound and orbital computed tomography. Total RNA was extracted using Trizol reagent, and RNA quality was checked on an Agilent 2100 Bioanalyzer. The CDR3 has 12 amino acids, counting the end cysteine and phenylalanine. Of the read, only the CDR3 DNA is kept; its 36 bases are in frame from base 1. The V end loses 4 bases and the J end loses 5 bases, and a stretch of 7 bases separates them. The germline V gene provides CDR1 KGHDR and CDR2 SFDVKD. In regard to this clonotype: The antigen it recognizes is unknown. No qualities accompany the bases; no much larger clone lies one base away.

Recombination connected TRBV24-1 to TRBJ1-1, with the D segment identity uncertain. Sequencing was carried out using peripheral blood or thyroid tissue (not recorded which). The sequence came from an adult man with Graves' hyperthyroidism. The DNA is as follows: TGTGCCACCAGTGACCAGGATACTGAAGCTTTCTTT. Its coded protein is CATSDQDTEAFF.